The source of this T cell receptor (beta chain) is a study of cytomegalovirus exposure and HLA in healthy donors. This clone was seen more than once but under ten times. Its antigen is unknown. Study outcomes and limitations: The study flagged around 150 TCR beta chains as cytomegalovirus-associated. Beyond CMV serostatus, there was no information to go on about immune exposure.

Every donor was a healthy person donating bone marrow. The PCR used 60 Vbeta and 13 Jbeta primers. Data came from immunoSEQ multiplex PCR; TCRdb stores just in-frame clones and leaves some out. The sample records about 110,000 clones, around 61% being singletons. The sequence came from a woman aged 25 to 39 in good health and CMV-seronegative. Source material: PBMCs.

The CDR3 reads CASSLEGTGGYEQYF. The CDR3 DNA follows: TGTGCCAGCAGCTTGGAGGGGACAGGGGGGTACGAGCAGTACTTC. The rearrangement uses TRBV5-4 and TRBJ2-7; the match to TRBD1 covers 11 bases. This CDR3 is built from 15 residues. V trimming: 0 bases; J trimming: 4 bases; junction bases outside the gene matches: 3. CDR1 SGHNT and CDR2 YYREEE come from the germline V gene (reference sequence). Looking up the rest from reference TRBV5-4 and TRBJ2-7 gives the full variable domain: ETGVTQSPTHLIKTRGQQVTLRCSSQSGHNTVSWYQQALGQGPQFIFQYYREEENGRGNFPPRFSGLQFPNYSSELNVNALELDDSALYLCASSLEGTGGYEQYFGPGTRLTVT.